This T cell receptor (beta chain) was captured by sequencing in a study of cytomegalovirus exposure and HLA in healthy donors. The CDR3 extends over 13 amino acids. The germline V gene encodes CDR1 MNHEY and CDR2 SVGAGI. PCR was performed using 60 Vbeta and 13 Jbeta primers. Here immunoSEQ multiplex PCR was the method, and the copy in TCRdb shows in-frame clones only, minus some. This sample contains 100,000 to 150,000 clones. The sample taken for sequencing was PBMCs. The receptor was derived from a woman in her 40s in good health and CMV-seronegative. V and J are TRBV6-5 and TRBJ2-7, with D perhaps TRBD1 (6 bases). CDR3 bases: TGTGCGACAAAGAGGGGGTCGGCCTACGAGCAGTACTTC. It is translated as CATKRGSAYEQYF.